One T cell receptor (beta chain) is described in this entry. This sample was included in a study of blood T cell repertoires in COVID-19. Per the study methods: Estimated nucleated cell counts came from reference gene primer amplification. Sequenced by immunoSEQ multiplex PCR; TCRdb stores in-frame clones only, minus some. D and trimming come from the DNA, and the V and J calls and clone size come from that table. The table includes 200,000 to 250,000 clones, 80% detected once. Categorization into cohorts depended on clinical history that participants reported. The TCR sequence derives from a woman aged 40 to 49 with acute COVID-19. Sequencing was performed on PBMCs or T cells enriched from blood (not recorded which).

Here the CDR3 reads CASSLEAGGSYYEQYF. Here the CDR3 DNA reads TGTGCCAGCAGCCTAGAGGCAGGGGGTTCTTACTACGAGCAGTACTTC. The chain carries TRBV7-8 and TRBJ2-7; 7 bases map to TRBD1. Germline trimming cut 5 bases from V and 3 bases from J; bases unmatched to any gene: 13. This CDR3 has 16 residues. CDR1 and CDR2 from the germline V gene are SGHVS and FQNEAQ. Based on the CDR3 plus reference TRBV7-8 and TRBJ2-7, the full variable domain is GAGVSQSPRYKVAKRGQDVALRCDPISGHVSLFWYQQALGQGPEFLTYFQNEAQLDKSGLPSDRFFAERPEGSVSTLKIQRTQQEDSAVYLCASSLEAGGSYYEQYFGPGTRLTVT.